Each of the 2 T cell receptor beta chains below was sequenced from the same sample in a study of beta chain features in type 1 diabetes. Expressed TCRB transcripts were sequenced because the isolated RNA had all been reverse transcribed beforehand. Using immunoSEQ multiplex PCR, the repertoire was profiled, and TCRdb retains in-frame clones only, with some absent. The table has a few hundred thousand clones, 9.5% to 11% seen once. The sequenced sample was naive CD4+ T cells from blood. These receptors were taken from a young woman in good health.

Only a few counts were recorded for this clone. The chain uses TRBV5-4 and TRBJ2-5, with a tentative D call TRBD2 (5 bases). This CDR3 is 16 amino acids long. Germline V gene sequence: CDR1 SGHNT, CDR2 YYREEE (reference sequence). Trimming took off 4 bases at V and 1 base at J, with 17 bases between the two ends. The CDR3 DNA follows: TGTGCCAGCAGCCTTGGACTGCAGGCCCTCCAAGAGACCCAGTACTTC. This sequence encodes CASSLGLQALQETQYF.

The chain combines TRBV28 with TRBJ1-1; D call uncertain. Germline V gene sequence: CDR1 MDHEN, CDR2 SYDVKM. Trimming removed 3 bases at V and 0 bases at J, with 8 bases between. This CDR3 has 14 amino acids. CDR3 protein: CASSFIRLNTEAFF. The CDR3 DNA follows: TGTGCCAGCAGTTTTATCAGGTTGAACACTGAAGCTTTCTTT. The full variable domain, rest sourced from reference TRBV28 and TRBJ1-1, is DVKVTQSSRYLVKRTGEKVFLECVQDMDHENMFWYRQDPGLGLRLIYFSYDVKMKEKGDIPEGYSVSREKKERFSLILESASTNQTSMYLCASSFIRLNTEAFFGQGTRLTVV.